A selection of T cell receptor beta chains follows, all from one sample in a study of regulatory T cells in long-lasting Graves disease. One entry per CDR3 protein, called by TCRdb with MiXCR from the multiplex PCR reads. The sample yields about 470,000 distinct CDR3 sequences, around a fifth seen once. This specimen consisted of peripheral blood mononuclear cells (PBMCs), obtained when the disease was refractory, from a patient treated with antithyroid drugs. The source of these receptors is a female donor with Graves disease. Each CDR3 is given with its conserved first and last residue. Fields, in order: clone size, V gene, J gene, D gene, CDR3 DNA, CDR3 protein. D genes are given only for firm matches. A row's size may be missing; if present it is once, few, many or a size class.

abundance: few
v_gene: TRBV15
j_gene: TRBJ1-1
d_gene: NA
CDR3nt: TGTGCCACCAGCAGCAGGATGGAGGTTCCTGAAGCTTTCTTT
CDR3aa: CATSSRMEVPEAFF

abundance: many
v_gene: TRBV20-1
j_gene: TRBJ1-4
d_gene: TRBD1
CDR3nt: TGCAGTGCTAGGGGGACAGCAACTAATGAAAAACTGTTTTTT
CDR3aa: CSARGTATNEKLFF

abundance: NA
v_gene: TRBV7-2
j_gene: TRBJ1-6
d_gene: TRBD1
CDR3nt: TGTGCCAGCAGCTTAAATACCAGGGGGTATAATTCACCCCTCCACTTT
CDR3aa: CASSLNTRGYNSPLHF

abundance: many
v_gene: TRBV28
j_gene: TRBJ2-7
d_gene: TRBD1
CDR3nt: TGTGCCAGCAGTCGGGACAGCGCCTCCTACGAGCAGTACTTC
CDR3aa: CASSRDSASYEQYF

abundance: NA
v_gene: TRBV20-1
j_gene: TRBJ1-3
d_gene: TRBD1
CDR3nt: TGCAGTGCAGGACAGGGGACTGGAAACACCATATATTTT
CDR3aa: CSAGQGTGNTIYF

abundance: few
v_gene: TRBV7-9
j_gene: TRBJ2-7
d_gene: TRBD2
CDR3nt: TGTGCCAGCAGCTTAAAGACTAGCGGGCAACATCCCTCCTACGAGCAGTACTTC
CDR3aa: CASSLKTSGQHPSYEQYF

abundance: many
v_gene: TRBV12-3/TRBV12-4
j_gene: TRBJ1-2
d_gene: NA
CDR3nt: TGTGCCAGCACCATTTCAGGGTCTGGCTACACCTTC
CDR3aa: CASTISGSGYTF

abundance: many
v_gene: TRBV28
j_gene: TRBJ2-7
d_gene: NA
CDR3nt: TGTGCCAGCAGCCCACCTCAGACTAGTGTCTCCTACGAGCAGTACTTC
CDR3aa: CASSPPQTSVSYEQYF

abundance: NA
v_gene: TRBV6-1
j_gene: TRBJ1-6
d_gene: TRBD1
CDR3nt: TGTGCCAGCAGTGCGACCGGGACAGGGCGTTCACCCCTCCACTTT
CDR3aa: CASSATGTGRSPLHF

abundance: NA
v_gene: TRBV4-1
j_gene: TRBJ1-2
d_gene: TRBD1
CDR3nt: TGCGCCAGCAGCCAAGGACCCGGGACAGGGAGAGGTGGCTACACCTTC
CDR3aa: CASSQGPGTGRGGYTF

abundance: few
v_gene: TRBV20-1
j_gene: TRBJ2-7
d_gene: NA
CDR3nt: TGCAGTGCTAGAGATCATCAGGGCTCCTACGAGCAGTACTTC
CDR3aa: CSARDHQGSYEQYF

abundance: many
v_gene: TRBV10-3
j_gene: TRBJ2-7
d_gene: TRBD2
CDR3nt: TGTGCCATCAGGGGACTAGCGGGAGACGAGCAGTACTTC
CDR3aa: CAIRGLAGDEQYF

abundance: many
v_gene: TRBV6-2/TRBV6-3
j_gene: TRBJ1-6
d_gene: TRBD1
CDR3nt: TGTGCCAGCAGTTACGGGACAGGCGTCAATTCACCCCTCCACTTT
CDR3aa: CASSYGTGVNSPLHF

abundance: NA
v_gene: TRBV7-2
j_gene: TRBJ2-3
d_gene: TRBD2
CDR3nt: TGTGCCAGCAGCTTAGACGGGCGGGGGGGGCAGTATTTT
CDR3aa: CASSLDGRGGQYF

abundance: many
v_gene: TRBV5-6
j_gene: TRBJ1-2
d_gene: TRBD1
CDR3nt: TGTGCCAGCAGCCTGGGGGACAGCTACTATGGCTACACCTTC
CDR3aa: CASSLGDSYYGYTF

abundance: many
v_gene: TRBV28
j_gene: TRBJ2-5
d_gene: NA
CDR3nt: TGTGCCAGCAGTTTTAGTGCAGGGGTGGCAGAGACCCAGTACTTC
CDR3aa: CASSFSAGVAETQYF

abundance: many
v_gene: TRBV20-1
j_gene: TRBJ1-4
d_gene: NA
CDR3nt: TGCAGTGCTAGAGACCTCGGGGCTGAAAAACTGTTTTTT
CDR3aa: CSARDLGAEKLFF

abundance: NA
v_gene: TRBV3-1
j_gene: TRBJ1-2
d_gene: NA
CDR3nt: TGTGCCAGCAGCCAAGAGAGCCGGACGGACTATGGCTACACCTTC
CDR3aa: CASSQESRTDYGYTF

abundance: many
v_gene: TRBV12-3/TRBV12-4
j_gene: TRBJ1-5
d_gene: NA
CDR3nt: TGTGCCAGCAGTCCAGGACTCTGGGGCAATCAGCCCCAGCATTTT
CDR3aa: CASSPGLWGNQPQHF

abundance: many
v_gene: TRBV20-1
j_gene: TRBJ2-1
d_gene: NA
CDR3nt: TGCAGTGCTGGGGGGGTGGTTGCAGGGGATCTCGATGAGCAGTTCTTC
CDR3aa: CSAGGVVAGDLDEQFF

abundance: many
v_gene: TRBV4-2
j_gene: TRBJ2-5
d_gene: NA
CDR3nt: TGTGCCAGCAGCCAAGTCCCCGGAGAGACCCAGTACTTC
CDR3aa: CASSQVPGETQYF

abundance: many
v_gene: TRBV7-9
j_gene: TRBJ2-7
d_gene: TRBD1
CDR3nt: TGTGCCAGCAGCGAGACCGGGACAGGGGCCTACGAGCAGTACTTC
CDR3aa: CASSETGTGAYEQYF

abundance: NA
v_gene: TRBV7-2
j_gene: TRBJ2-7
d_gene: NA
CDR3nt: TGTGCCAGCAGCGGCTACAGGGACTCCTACGAGCAGTACTTC
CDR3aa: CASSGYRDSYEQYF

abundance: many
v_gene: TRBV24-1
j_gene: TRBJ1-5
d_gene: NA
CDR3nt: TGTGCCACCAGTGAGCCCCCAGGGAAGGTTCAGCCCCAGCATTTT
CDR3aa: CATSEPPGKVQPQHF

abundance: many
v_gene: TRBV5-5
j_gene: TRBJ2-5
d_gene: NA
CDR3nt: TGTGCCAGCAGCTTTGAGGGGACGCAGACCCAGTACTTC
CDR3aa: CASSFEGTQTQYF

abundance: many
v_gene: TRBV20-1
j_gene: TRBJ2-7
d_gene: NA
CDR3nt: TGCAGTGCTACATCCCAAGTAGAAACCTCCTACGAGCAGTACTTC
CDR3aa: CSATSQVETSYEQYF

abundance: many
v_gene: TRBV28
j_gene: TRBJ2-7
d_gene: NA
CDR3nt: TGTGCCAGCAGGGTAACAGGGCTCCACGAGCAGTACTTC
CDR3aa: CASRVTGLHEQYF

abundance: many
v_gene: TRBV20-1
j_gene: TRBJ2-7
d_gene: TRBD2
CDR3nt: TGCAGTGCTAGTAGTCGGCTAGCGGGGTTTGAGCAGTACTTC
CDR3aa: CSASSRLAGFEQYF

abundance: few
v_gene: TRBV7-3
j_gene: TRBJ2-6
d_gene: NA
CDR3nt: TGTGCCAGCAGCTTCGGACGGAGCTCTGGGGCCAACGTCCTGACTTTC
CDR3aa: CASSFGRSSGANVLTF

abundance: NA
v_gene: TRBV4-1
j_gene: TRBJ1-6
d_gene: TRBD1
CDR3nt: TGCGCCAGCAGCCAACCGGGACAGGCCTTCTATAATTCACCCCTCCACTTT
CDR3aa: CASSQPGQAFYNSPLHF

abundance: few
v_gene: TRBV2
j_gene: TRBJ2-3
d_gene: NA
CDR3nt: TGTGCCAGCAGTGACTCCCGGCTAGCGTGGACAGATACGCAGTATTTT
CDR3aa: CASSDSRLAWTDTQYF

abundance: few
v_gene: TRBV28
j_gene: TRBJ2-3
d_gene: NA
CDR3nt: TGTGCCAGCAGTTTGGATGACTGGGGTACGCAGTATTTT
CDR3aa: CASSLDDWGTQYF

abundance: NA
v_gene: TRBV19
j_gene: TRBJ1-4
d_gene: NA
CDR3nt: TGTGCCAGTAGTATAGAGACGTTCACAACTAATGAAAAACTGTTTTTT
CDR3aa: CASSIETFTTNEKLFF

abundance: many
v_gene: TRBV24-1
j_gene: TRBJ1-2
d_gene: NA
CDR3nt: TGTGCCACCAGTGATGGGGGCCCCGGTGGCTACACCTTC
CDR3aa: CATSDGGPGGYTF

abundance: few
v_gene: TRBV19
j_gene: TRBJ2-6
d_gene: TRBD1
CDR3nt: TGTGCCAGTAGTCCCGGACAGGGGGCAATTGGGTCTGGGGCCAACGTCCTGACTTTC
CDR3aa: CASSPGQGAIGSGANVLTF

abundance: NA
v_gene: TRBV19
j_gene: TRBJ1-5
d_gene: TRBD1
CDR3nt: TGTGCCAGTAGTTCCGACAGGGGGATCGGGCAGCCCCAGCATTTT
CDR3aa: CASSSDRGIGQPQHF

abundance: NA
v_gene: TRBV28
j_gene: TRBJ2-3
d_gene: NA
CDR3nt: TGTGCCAGCAGCCCACTCCCGAATACGCAGTATTTT
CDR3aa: CASSPLPNTQYF

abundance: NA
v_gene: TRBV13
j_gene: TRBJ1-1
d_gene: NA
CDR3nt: TGTGCCAGCAGCGTCGGAGGGGCGCTTACTGAAGCTTTCTTT
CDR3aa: CASSVGGALTEAFF